These T cell receptor beta chains were read from a single sample in a study of blood T cell repertoires in COVID-19. Profiling relied on immunoSEQ multiplex PCR, and the TCRdb table lists in-frame clones only, not all of them. The sample gives some 380,000 clones, more than 75% of which show up once; approximately 1% is in the top ten. Sequencing was done on a sample of peripheral blood. The receptors were sampled from a human donor with acute or convalescent COVID-19. The donor label of this sample is uncertain. The CDR3 runs from the conserved cysteine through the conserved F or W. Each record gives: D gene, V gene, J gene, clone size, CDR3 DNA, CDR3 protein. A D gene is named only where the DNA matches it firmly. Clone sizes are given selectively: once, few, many, or a class where the clone is expanded.

NA	TRBV7-2	TRBJ1-2	NA	TGTGCCAGCAGCTTAGCGGCGGCGGTGGAGTATGGCTACACCTTC	CASSLAAAVEYGYTF
TRBD2	TRBV6-1	TRBJ2-7	NA	TGTGCCAGCAGTGAGGCTAGCGGGAGGTACTACGAGCAGTACTTC	CASSEASGRYYEQYF
TRBD1	TRBV5-1	TRBJ1-6	NA	TGCGCCAGCAGCCCCGGACAGGGATTTTCACCCCTCCACTTT	CASSPGQGFSPLHF
TRBD1	TRBV5-4	TRBJ1-6	NA	TGTGCCAGCAGCGTTACACCACCGGGACAGGGGAATTCACCCCTCCACTTT	CASSVTPPGQGNSPLHF
NA	TRBV9	TRBJ1-1	NA	TGTGCCAGCAGCGCACCTCCCGGAGTGGGGCACCTGAACACTGAAGCTTTCTTT	CASSAPPGVGHLNTEAFF
TRBD1	TRBV15	TRBJ2-6	NA	TGTGCCACCGGCAAGACATGGACAGGGTCGGATGGGGCCAACGTCCTGACTTTC	CATGKTWTGSDGANVLTF
NA	TRBV6-5	TRBJ1-2	once	TGTGCCAGCAAGTCCGGTAACTATGGCTACACCTTC	CASKSGNYGYTF
NA	TRBV5-1	TRBJ2-6	once	TGCGCCAGCAGCTTGACTTTCTCTGGGGCCAACGTCCTGACTTTC	CASSLTFSGANVLTF
NA	TRBV2	TRBJ1-5	NA	TGTGCCAGCAGTATCAATAAAGCTAGCAATCAGCCCCAGCATTTT	CASSINKASNQPQHF
NA	TRBV6-5	TRBJ1-5	NA	TGTGCCAGCAGTTACTCGAGGCGGAACAATCAGCCCCAGCATTTT	CASSYSRRNNQPQHF
NA	TRBV5-8	TRBJ2-1	NA	TGTGCCAGCAGCTTGGAGGGGGTGAGGAATGAGCAGTTCTTC	CASSLEGVRNEQFF
NA	TRBV11-2	TRBJ2-7	once	TGTGCCAGCAGCTTAGACAGGGCGGACTACGAGCAGTACTTC	CASSLDRADYEQYF
NA	TRBV3-1/TRBV3-2	TRBJ1-3	NA	TGTGCCAGCAGTCTCATGCCGGGCTCTGGAAACACCATATATTTT	CASSLMPGSGNTIYF
NA	TRBV11-2	TRBJ2-3	NA	TGTGCCAGCAGCTTAGCTGGGGCAGCAGATACGCAGTATTTT	CASSLAGAADTQYF
NA	TRBV5-5	TRBJ1-1	once	TGTGCCAGCAGCTTGCCGCGGGGTGATGCCACTGAAGCTTTCTTT	CASSLPRGDATEAFF
NA	TRBV7-2	TRBJ2-1	NA	TGTGCCAGCAGCGGAGGGGGCGCTGGGTACAATGAGCAGTTCTTC	CASSGGGAGYNEQFF